These 18 T cell receptor beta chains came from one sample sequenced in a study of regulatory T cells in long-lasting Graves disease. Time point reported: newly diagnosed GD, antithyroid drugs for less than 3 months. Isolated PBMC RNA provided the starting material for the TCR library. Arm-PCR of CDR3 regions and iRepertoire HTBI primers were used to build TCR beta libraries. One entry per CDR3 protein results from TCRdb running MiXCR on the multiplex PCR reads. The sample lists 400,000 to 450,000 distinct CDR3 sequences; about 15% were seen once. These same records also appear under a second study, on T cells in Graves' hyperthyroidism and ophthalmopathy.

Sequencing was performed on peripheral blood mononuclear cells (PBMCs), taken at new diagnosis, from a patient treated with antithyroid drugs. The receptor source for this set is a woman in her twenties or thirties with Graves disease.

In this sample, this clonotype turned up many times. CDR3: CASSGNTIYF. The DNA of the CDR3 is TGTGCCAGCAGCGGAAACACCATATATTTT. The V and J genes are TRBV7-9 and TRBJ1-3, with unresolved D. In germline, CDR1 is SEHNR, CDR2 FQNEAQ (reference sequence). The CDR3 consists of 10 residues. Trimming left V 5 bases short and J 4 bases short, with 0 bases between.

There are many counts of this clonotype. V gene TRBV28 combines with J gene TRBJ1-5, with 8 nucleotides matching TRBD1. The J segment lost 5 bases and the V segment lost 5 bases, leaving 5 bases of the junction unmatched. The CDR3 covers 14 residues. The germline V gene has CDR1 MDHEN and CDR2 SYDVKM. The CDR3 DNA reads TGTGCCAGCAGTATCGGACAGGGCCATCAGCCCCAGCATTTT. This encodes CASSIGQGHQPQHF.

In its sample, this clonotype was seen many times. This chain links TRBV10-2 with TRBJ2-7; TRBD1 matches at 8 bases. Trimming at V came to 6 bases and at J to 9 bases, leaving 10 bases not matched to a gene. From germline, CDR1 is WSHSY and CDR2 SAAADI. CDR3 length equals 13 residues. The CDR3 loop reads CASRKGQERWQYF. The CDR3 region has the DNA TGCGCCAGCAGAAAGGGACAGGAAAGATGGCAGTACTTC.

This clonotype was seen at least ten times. The V call is TRBV7-9, the J call TRBJ2-1; 7 bases align to TRBD2. Germline V lookup: CDR1 SEHNR, CDR2 FQNEAQ (reference sequence). V shed 10 bases and J 5 bases; nucleotides not matched to a gene: 14. The CDR3 loop spans 15 amino acids. For the CDR3, the DNA is TGTGCCACCCGCCGGGGAGCGGGAAGAAACAATGAGCAGTTCTTC. Residues: CATRRGAGRNNEQFF.

The chain combines TRBV5-1 with TRBJ1-2, with D hard to call. Germline lookup yields CDR1 SGHRS and CDR2 YFSETQ. This CDR3 spans 13 amino acids. V lost 7 bases and J lost 3, with 13 bases in between. The CDR3: CASSEKTDYGYTF. The DNA for the CDR3 is TGCGCCAGCTCGGAGAAGACCGACTATGGCTACACCTTC.

Many counts were recorded for this clonotype. The chain links TRBV28 to TRBJ2-1; 8 bases align to TRBD2. CDR3 length: 15 residues. The V segment lost 6 bases and the J segment 7 bases; nucleotides outside the gene matches: 11. Germline assignment: CDR1 MDHEN and CDR2 SYDVKM. The CDR3 sequence: CASSPPGGRSNEQFF. The CDR3 coding sequence is TGTGCCAGCAGCCCCCCGGGCGGGAGGAGTAATGAGCAGTTCTTC.

This clonotype showed up many times. The chain combines TRBV3-1 with TRBJ1-1; 7 nucleotides agree with TRBD1. The trim removed 3 bases at V and 4 bases at J, leaving 5 bases unmatched. Germline V gene lookup returns CDR1 LGHDT and CDR2 YNNKEL (reference sequence). CDR3 length: 14 amino acids. Here the CDR3 reads CASSHSTGATEAFF. The CDR3 DNA is TGTGCCAGCAGCCACTCCACAGGGGCCACTGAAGCTTTCTTT.

For this clonotype: A far bigger clonotype differs at one base, so this is likely a read error. The J gene is TRBJ2-7, the V gene TRBV7-2; maybe TRBD1 (5 bases). CDR1 and CDR2 (germline): SGHTA, FQGNSA. The CDR3 has 15 residues. The CDR3 region is CASSLVAGLSYERYF. In nucleotides, the CDR3 is TGTGCCAGCAGCTTAGTTGCAGGGCTCTCCTACGAGCGGTACTTC.

This clonotype was detected only once. Given a much more abundant clone one base away, this may be a read error. CDR3: CASYSSGRFEQYF. The CDR3 coding sequence is TGTGCCAGCTACTCTAGCGGGAGATTTGAGCAGTACTTC. This chain joins TRBV7-2 and TRBJ2-7, with 10 bases fitting TRBD2. Germline CDR1 SGHTA, CDR2 FQGNSA. V lost 8 bases to trimming and J lost 7 bases; unmatched junction nucleotides: 8. CDR3 length: 13 residues.

This clonotype was seen repeatedly, ten times or more. V usage is TRBV2 and J usage is TRBJ1-1; 8 bases line up with TRBD1. This CDR3 has 14 amino acids. Per germline, CDR1 SNHLY and CDR2 FYNNEI. Losses at the gene ends were 6 bases for V and 2 bases for J; bases not matched to a gene: 5. The CDR3 DNA sequence: TGTGCCAGCAGGGCAGGACAGGGTAACACTGAAGCTTTCTTT. It is translated as CASRAGQGNTEAFF.

The table lists this clonotype with many counts. This rearrangement joins TRBV27 to TRBJ2-2, with D unresolved. V was pared by 3 bases and J by 4 bases, with 9 bases between. Germline V gene data show CDR1 as MNHEY and CDR2 as SMNVEV (reference sequence). The CDR3 has 14 residues. The CDR3 DNA reads TGTGCCAGCAGTTTCCTGGACGGCACCGGGGAGCTGTTTTTT. The encoded protein is CASSFLDGTGELFF.

This clonotype was counted many times. The chain employs TRBV6-1 and TRBJ2-3, with a weak D call TRBD1 (5 bases). The CDR3 spans 15 residues. The V gene lost 11 bases and the J gene lost 0 bases, with 18 bases spanning the gap. The germline V gene encodes CDR1 MNHNS and CDR2 SASEGT. This CDR3 reads CAVKGFRQSTDTQYF. DNA for the CDR3: TGTGCCGTCAAGGGATTTCGACAGAGCACAGATACGCAGTATTTT.

Notes on this clonotype: A clone one base away is much larger, so this may be a read error. The chain joins TRBV6-5 to TRBJ2-5; a possible D gene is TRBD1 (6 bases). The J call may be in error: the DNA end matches TRBJ2-1 better. CDR3 length: 16 residues. The germline V gene encodes CDR1 MNHEY and CDR2 SVGAGI. CDR3 loop: CASSYSRGKGAETQFF. The CDR3 DNA reads TGTGCCAGCAGTTACTCGAGGGGGAAAGGAGCGGAGACCCAGTTCTTC.

Regarding this clonotype: A read error may produce the germline difference seen at one junction end. The gene calls are TRBV20-1 and TRBJ1-4; D call uncertain. Per germline, CDR1 DFQATT and CDR2 SNEGSKA (reference sequence). This CDR3 region has 11 residues. The CDR3 spells CSARLNERLFF. CDR3 sequence (DNA): TGCAGTGCTAGATTAAATGAAAGACTGTTTTTT.

Ten or more counts support this clonotype. This chain links TRBV10-1 with TRBJ2-7, with 9 bases that match TRBD1. The CDR3 totals 15 residues. Germline CDR1 WNHNN, CDR2 SYGVQD (reference sequence). With V trimmed by 2 bases and J by 0 bases, 2 bases remained unmatched. In nucleotides, the CDR3 is TGCGCCAGCAGTGAGCGGACAGGGGCCTCCTACGAGCAGTACTTC. Translation: CASSERTGASYEQYF.

In this sample, this clonotype turned up many times. V is TRBV15 and J is TRBJ2-7; D gene ambiguous. The V end lost 8 bases, the J end lost 3 bases, and 14 bases lay between the germline ends. Germline V gene sequence: CDR1 LNHNV, CDR2 YYDKDF (reference sequence). The CDR3 contains 13 residues. The CDR3 loop is CATSGSNNYEQYF. The CDR3 DNA reads as TGTGCCACCTCCGGGTCCAACAACTACGAGCAGTACTTC.

In this sample, this clonotype turned up once. V gene TRBV19 combines with J gene TRBJ2-1, with no clear D. Trimming took 4 bases from V and 9 from J, leaving 13 bases between them. The CDR3 has 13 residues. Germline V lookup: CDR1 LNHDA, CDR2 SQIVND (reference sequence). In DNA form, the CDR3 reads TGTGCCAGTAGTAATTCCCTAGGCGGTGAGCAGTTCTTC. Translation: CASSNSLGGEQFF.

This clonotype was picked up a small number of times. CDR3 sequence (DNA): TGCAGTGCTAGAGAGCTCTGGCTTTCCGGCTCCTATAATTCACCCCTCCACTTT. Amino acid sequence: CSARELWLSGSYNSPLHF. The rearrangement joins TRBV20-1 to TRBJ1-6; D gene uncertain. The CDR3 extends over 18 amino acids. CDR1 and CDR2 (germline): DFQATT, SNEGSKA (reference sequence). V was clipped by 0 bases and J by 0 bases, with 15 bases between them.